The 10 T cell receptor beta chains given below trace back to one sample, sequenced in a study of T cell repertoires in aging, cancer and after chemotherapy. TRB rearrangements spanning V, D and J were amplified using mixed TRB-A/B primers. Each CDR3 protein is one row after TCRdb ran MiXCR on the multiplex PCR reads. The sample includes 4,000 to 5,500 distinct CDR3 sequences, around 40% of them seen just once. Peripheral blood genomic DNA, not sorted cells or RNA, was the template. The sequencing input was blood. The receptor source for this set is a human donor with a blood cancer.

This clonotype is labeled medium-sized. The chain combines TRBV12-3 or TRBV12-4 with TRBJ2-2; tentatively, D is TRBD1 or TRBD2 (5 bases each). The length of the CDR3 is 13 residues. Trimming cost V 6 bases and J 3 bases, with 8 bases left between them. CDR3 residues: CASSGTHTGELFF. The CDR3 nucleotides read TGTGCCAGCAGCGGGACGCACACCGGGGAGCTGTTTTTT.

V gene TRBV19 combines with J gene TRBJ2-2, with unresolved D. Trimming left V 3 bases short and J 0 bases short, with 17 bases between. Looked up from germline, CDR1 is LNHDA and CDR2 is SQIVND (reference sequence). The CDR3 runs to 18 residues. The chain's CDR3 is CASSIDGPVYPNTGELFF. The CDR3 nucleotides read TGTGCCAGTAGTATTGATGGTCCAGTCTATCCGAACACCGGGGAGCTGTTTTTT.

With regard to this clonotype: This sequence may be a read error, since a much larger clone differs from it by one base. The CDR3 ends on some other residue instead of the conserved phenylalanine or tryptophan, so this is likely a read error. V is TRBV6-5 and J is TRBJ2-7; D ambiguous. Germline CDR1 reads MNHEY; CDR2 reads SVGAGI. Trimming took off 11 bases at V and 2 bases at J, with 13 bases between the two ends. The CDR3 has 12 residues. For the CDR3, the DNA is TGTGCCTCGATGAGTGCAACCTACGAGCAGTACATC. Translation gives CASMSATYEQYI.

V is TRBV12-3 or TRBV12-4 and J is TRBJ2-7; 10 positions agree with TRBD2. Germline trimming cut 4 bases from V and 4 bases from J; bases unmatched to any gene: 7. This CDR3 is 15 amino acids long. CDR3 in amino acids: CASSSRGGLAYEQYF. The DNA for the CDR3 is TGTGCCAGCAGTTCCCGGGGGGGACTAGCGTACGAGCAGTACTTC.

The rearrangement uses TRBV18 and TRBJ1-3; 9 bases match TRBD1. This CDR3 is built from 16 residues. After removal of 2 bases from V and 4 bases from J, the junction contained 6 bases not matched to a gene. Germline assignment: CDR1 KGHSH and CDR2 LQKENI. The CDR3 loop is CASSPTGQGIGNTIYF. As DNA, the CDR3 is TGTGCCAGCTCACCAACGGGACAGGGAATCGGAAACACCATATATTTT.

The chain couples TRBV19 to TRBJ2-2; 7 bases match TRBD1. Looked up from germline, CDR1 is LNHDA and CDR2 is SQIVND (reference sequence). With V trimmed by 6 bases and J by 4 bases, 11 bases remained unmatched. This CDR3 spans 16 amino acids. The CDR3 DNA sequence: TGTGCCAGTAGACAGGAAACAGGGGTTGGCACCGGGGAGCTGTTTTTT. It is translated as CASRQETGVGTGELFF.

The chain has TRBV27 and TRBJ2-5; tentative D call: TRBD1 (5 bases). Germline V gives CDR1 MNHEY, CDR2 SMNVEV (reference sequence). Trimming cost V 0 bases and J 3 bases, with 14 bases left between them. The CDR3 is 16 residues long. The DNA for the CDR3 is TGTGCCAGCAGTTTATCGAAACGAACAGGCGAAGAGACCCAGTACTTC. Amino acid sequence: CASSLSKRTGEETQYF.

In DNA form, the CDR3 reads TGTGCCTCTAAAGAGGGCTACGAGCAGTACTTC. This codes for CASKEGYEQYF. The chain is built from TRBV30 and TRBJ2-7; maybe TRBD2 (5 bases). The V and J ends lost 7 bases and 3 bases respectively, with 10 bases between them. From germline, CDR1 is GTSNPN and CDR2 SVGIG (reference sequence). The CDR3 loop spans 11 amino acids.

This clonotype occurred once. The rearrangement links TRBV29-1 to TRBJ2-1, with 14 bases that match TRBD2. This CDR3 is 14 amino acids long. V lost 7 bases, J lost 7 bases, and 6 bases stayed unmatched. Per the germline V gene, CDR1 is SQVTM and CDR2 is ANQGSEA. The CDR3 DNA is TGCAGCGGCCGACTAGCGGGGGGGCCGAATGAGCAGTTCTTC. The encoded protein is CSGRLAGGPNEQFF.

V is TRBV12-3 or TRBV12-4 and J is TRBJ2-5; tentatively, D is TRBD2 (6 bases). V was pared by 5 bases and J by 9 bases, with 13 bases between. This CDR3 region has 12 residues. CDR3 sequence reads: CASSPSRGSQYF. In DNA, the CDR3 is TGTGCCAGCAGTCCGAGCCGGGGGTCCCAGTACTTC.